The rows below give T cell receptor beta chains drawn from one sample of a study of CD8 T cells in ankylosing spondylitis. One entry per CDR3 protein results from TCRdb running MiXCR on the 5' RACE reads. The table has about 440,000 distinct CDR3 sequences, under 20% seen once. Sample: blood, either unsorted or a sorted T cell fraction (not recorded which). Every receptor here comes from a male donor with ankylosing spondylitis. Both conserved end residues are part of each CDR3. Fields, in order: V gene, D gene, clone size, J gene, CDR3 protein, CDR3 DNA. D genes are given only for firm matches. Clone sizes are given selectively: once, few, many, or a class where the clone is expanded.

V: TRBV12-3/TRBV12-4; D: .; size: medium-sized; J: TRBJ1-2; CDR3: CASSLASTGYGYTF; DNA: TGTGCCAGCAGTTTAGCATCGACTGGCTATGGCTACACCTTC
V: TRBV5-1; D: .; size: many; J: TRBJ1-2; CDR3: CASSLEGPHGYTF; DNA: TGCGCCAGCAGCTTAGAGGGGCCACATGGCTACACCTTC
V: TRBV7-2; D: TRBD1; size: few; J: TRBJ2-1; CDR3: CASRNRDRTYNEQFF; DNA: TGTGCCAGCAGAAACCGGGACAGGACCTACAATGAGCAGTTCTTC
V: TRBV29-1; D: .; size: many; J: TRBJ2-5; CDR3: CSGLYPGREETQYF; DNA: TGCAGCGGATTATACCCGGGACGGGAAGAGACCCAGTACTTC
V: TRBV9; D: TRBD1; size: few; J: TRBJ2-5; CDR3: CASSVSSGTGAETQYF; DNA: TGTGCCAGCAGCGTTAGTTCGGGGACAGGGGCTGAGACCCAGTACTTC
V: TRBV5-1; D: TRBD2; size: many; J: TRBJ2-1; CDR3: CASSQPGLGDNEQFF; DNA: TGCGCCAGCAGCCAACCGGGACTAGGGGACAATGAGCAGTTCTTC
V: TRBV27; D: .; size: few; J: TRBJ2-5; CDR3: CASLTRETQYF; DNA: TGTGCCAGCCTGACTAGAGAGACCCAGTACTTC
V: TRBV6-2/TRBV6-3; D: .; size: few; J: TRBJ2-1; CDR3: CASSMDSSYNEQFF; DNA: TGTGCCAGCAGTATGGACTCCTCCTACAATGAGCAGTTCTTC
V: TRBV24-1; D: TRBD2; size: few; J: TRBJ2-2; CDR3: CATSDYAGATGELFF; DNA: TGTGCCACCAGTGATTACGCGGGAGCCACCGGGGAGCTGTTTTTT
V: TRBV29-1; D: TRBD1; size: .; J: TRBJ1-4; CDR3: CSVGDRGSYEKLFF; DNA: TGCAGCGTGGGGGACAGGGGGAGTTATGAAAAACTGTTTTTT
V: TRBV11-2; D: .; size: .; J: TRBJ2-5; CDR3: CASSSTQGTMGWDF; DNA: TGTGCCAGCAGCTCCACCCAGGGGACGATGGGTTGGGACTTC
V: TRBV9; D: TRBD2; size: few; J: TRBJ2-1; CDR3: CASSFTTSGIALVEQFF; DNA: TGTGCCAGCAGCTTCACAACTAGCGGTATTGCGCTAGTTGAGCAGTTCTTC
V: TRBV28; D: TRBD2; size: .; J: TRBJ2-7; CDR3: CASSSASGSTYEQYF; DNA: TGTGCCAGCAGTTCGGCTAGCGGTTCCACCTACGAGCAGTACTTC
V: TRBV6-2/TRBV6-3; D: .; size: few; J: TRBJ2-6; CDR3: CASSGGGAGANVLTF; DNA: TGTGCCAGCAGTGGAGGGGGCGCTGGGGCCAACGTCCTGACTTTC
V: TRBV6-2/TRBV6-3; D: .; size: .; J: TRBJ1-1; CDR3: CASSYYSGTQNTEAFF; DNA: TGTGCCAGCAGTTACTACTCTGGGACCCAGAACACTGAAGCTTTCTTT
V: TRBV20-1; D: TRBD2; size: .; J: TRBJ2-3; CDR3: CSATTSGSKADTQYF; DNA: TGCAGTGCGACGACTAGCGGGAGCAAGGCAGATACGCAGTATTTT
V: TRBV12-3/TRBV12-4; D: TRBD1; size: .; J: TRBJ2-1; CDR3: CASSTTGDNEQFF; DNA: TGTGCCAGCAGTACGACAGGGGACAATGAGCAGTTCTTC
V: TRBV27; D: .; size: few; J: TRBJ2-5; CDR3: CASSLSRRGETQYF; DNA: TGTGCCAGCAGTTTATCCAGGAGGGGAGAGACCCAGTACTTC
V: TRBV7-9; D: TRBD2; size: .; J: TRBJ2-4; CDR3: CAWGGTTKNIQYF; DNA: TGTGCCTGGGGGGGGACGACCAAAAACATTCAGTACTTC
V: TRBV7-9; D: TRBD1; size: .; J: TRBJ1-6; CDR3: CASSLGQPLNSPLHF; DNA: TGTGCCAGCAGCTTGGGACAGCCTCTTAATTCACCCCTCCACTTT
V: TRBV5-1; D: TRBD2; size: many; J: TRBJ2-6; CDR3: CASSVSGGQFSGANVLTF; DNA: TGCGCCAGCAGTGTCAGCGGGGGGCAATTCTCTGGGGCCAACGTCCTGACTTTC